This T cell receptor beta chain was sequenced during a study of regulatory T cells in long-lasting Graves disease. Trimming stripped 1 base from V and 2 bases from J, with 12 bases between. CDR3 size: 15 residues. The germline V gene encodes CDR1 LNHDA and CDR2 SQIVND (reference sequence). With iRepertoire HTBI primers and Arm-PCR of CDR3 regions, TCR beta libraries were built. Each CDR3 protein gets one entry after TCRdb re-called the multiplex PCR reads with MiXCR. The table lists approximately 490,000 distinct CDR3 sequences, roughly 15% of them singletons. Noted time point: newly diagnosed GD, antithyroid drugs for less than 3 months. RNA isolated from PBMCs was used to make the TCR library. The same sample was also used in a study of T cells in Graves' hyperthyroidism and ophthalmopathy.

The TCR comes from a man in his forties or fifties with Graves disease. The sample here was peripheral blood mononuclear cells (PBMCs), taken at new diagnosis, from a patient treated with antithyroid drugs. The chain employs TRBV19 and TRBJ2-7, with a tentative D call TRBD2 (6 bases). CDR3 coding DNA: TGTGCCAGTAGTATAGGTCTAGCGCCTACCTACGAGCAGTACTTC. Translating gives CASSIGLAPTYEQYF.